Listed below are T cell receptor beta chains from one sample, sequenced in a study of shared clonotypes between healthy human individuals. Using immunoSEQ multiplex PCR, the repertoire was profiled, and TCRdb retains in-frame clones only, with some absent. The repertoire holds more than 1,200,000 clones, with 98% as singletons. The specimen was naive CD4+ T cells sorted from blood. Receptor source: a man younger than 45 in good health. Both conserved end residues are part of each CDR3. The D gene is left open where the match is weak. A clone size is listed for some rows: how often the clone was seen (once, few, many), or a class if it is expanded.

TRBJ2-2,once,TRBD1,TRBV28,TGTGCCAGCAGTTTCTGGACAGGGGGGACCGGGGAGCTGTTTTTT,CASSFWTGGTGELFF
TRBJ1-2,-,-,TRBV5-5,TGTGCCAGCAGCGTTACAGGGATTCAAAACTATGGCTACACCTTC,CASSVTGIQNYGYTF
TRBJ1-5,-,-,TRBV5-4,TGTGCCAGCAGCCGTGGGTCCGATCAGCCCCAGCATTTT,CASSRGSDQPQHF
TRBJ2-7,-,TRBD2,TRBV19,TGTGCCAGTATTGGGGCGGGGACTAGCGGGAGCTACGAGCAGTACTTC,CASIGAGTSGSYEQYF
TRBJ2-7,-,-,TRBV28,TGTGCCAGCAGTTTAATCGGAGGTTGGGGTAGAGCCCCCTACGAGCAGTACTTC,CASSLIGGWGRAPYEQYF
TRBJ2-3,-,-,TRBV2,TGTGCCAGCAGTCGGGAACTAGGGGATACGCAGTATTTT,CASSRELGDTQYF
TRBJ2-1,-,TRBD2,TRBV13,TGTGCCAGCACACTAGCGCAAAGGAGGTCTTTCTACAATGAGCAGTTCTTC,CASTLAQRRSFYNEQFF
TRBJ2-1,-,TRBD2,TRBV5-1,TGCGCCAGCAGGGGACTAGCGGGAGCAAACAATGAGCAGTTCTTC,CASRGLAGANNEQFF
TRBJ2-7,-,-,TRBV2,TGTGCCAGTGGCGGGTCGGCGATTCCCTACGAGCAGTACTTC,CASGGSAIPYEQYF
TRBJ2-5,-,TRBD1,TRBV10-3,TGTGCCATCAGCGACAGGGGTTGGGAGACCCAGTACTTC,CAISDRGWETQYF
TRBJ2-5,-,-,TRBV18,TGTGCCAGCTCACCACCGAGTCAAGAGACCCAGTACTTC,CASSPPSQETQYF
TRBJ1-4,-,TRBD1,TRBV10-3,TGTGCCATCAGCCGACAGGGGGGGGGTGAAAAACTGTTTTTT,CAISRQGGGEKLFF
TRBJ2-7,-,TRBD1,TRBV11-1,TGTGCCAGCAGTTACTCCGGGACAGAGTCCTACGAGCAGTACTTC,CASSYSGTESYEQYF
TRBJ2-1,-,-,TRBV27,TGTGCCAGCAGTTTATCCGGGAGTCACAATGAGCAGTTCTTC,CASSLSGSHNEQFF
TRBJ2-1,-,TRBD2,TRBV6-1,TGTGCCAGCAGTCGACTAGCGCCGAGCAATGAGCAGTTCTTC,CASSRLAPSNEQFF
TRBJ2-2,-,-,TRBV27,TGTGCCAGCAGTTTACGGGGCAAAACGAACACCGGGGAGCTGTTTTTT,CASSLRGKTNTGELFF
TRBJ2-1,-,-,TRBV7-3,TGTGCCAGCAGCTTAACCCTCGGGCATGGCTACAATGAGCAGTTCTTC,CASSLTLGHGYNEQFF
TRBJ2-3,-,TRBD2,TRBV7-9,TGTGCCAGCAGCTTAGTCGGGAGGGCCCCCGATACGCAGTATTTT,CASSLVGRAPDTQYF
TRBJ2-5,-,-,TRBV15,TGTGCCACCAGCACTCCAGGGGGGGGTCGGGAGACCCAGTACTTC,CATSTPGGGRETQYF
TRBJ1-1,-,TRBD1,TRBV5-1,TGCGCCAGCAGCTTAGCCAGACAGGGAGGTGAAGCTTTCTTT,CASSLARQGGEAFF
TRBJ2-1,-,-,TRBV14,TGTGCCAGCAGCCAAGATATAGGGCCCTCCTACAATGAGCAGTTCTTC,CASSQDIGPSYNEQFF
TRBJ1-2,-,TRBD1,TRBV28,TGTGCCAGTCGGACAGGGGGACAGGGCTACACCTTC,CASRTGGQGYTF
TRBJ2-3,-,-,TRBV19,TGTGCCAGTAGGCAGGGGGAGGGCCGAGATACGCAGTATTTT,CASRQGEGRDTQYF
TRBJ2-7,once,TRBD1,TRBV5-1,TGCGCCAGCAGCTTGGGGCCAGGGGGCGAGCAGTACTTC,CASSLGPGGEQYF
TRBJ1-5,-,-,TRBV4-1,TGCGCCAGCAGCCAAGGCAGCACGGCCTCACCCAATCAGCCCCAGCATTTT,CASSQGSTASPNQPQHF
TRBJ1-2,-,-,TRBV19,TGTGCCAGTAGTGGTGACAAGTTCTATGGCTACACCTTC,CASSGDKFYGYTF
TRBJ2-3,-,-,TRBV28,TGTGCCAGCAATGAAAGGGGATTCGCAGATACGCAGTATTTT,CASNERGFADTQYF
TRBJ2-3,-,-,TRBV7-8,TGTGCCAGCAGCTTAGCGCGGGCTAGCGGCACAGATACGCAGTATTTT,CASSLARASGTDTQYF
TRBJ2-1,-,TRBD1,TRBV5-1,TGCGCCAGCAGCCCGATACGGACAGGCCGAAACAATGAGCAGTTCTTC,CASSPIRTGRNNEQFF
TRBJ2-3,-,-,TRBV6-5,TGTGCCAGCAGTTGGGTACGGGGAACTAGCACAGATACGCAGTATTTT,CASSWVRGTSTDTQYF
TRBJ2-1,-,-,TRBV2,TGTGCCAGCAGTGAAGTTCGCAGGGGCCACAATGAGCAGTTCTTC,CASSEVRRGHNEQFF
TRBJ1-5,-,-,TRBV6-1,TGTGCCAGCAGTGAACTCGGCCAGCCCCAGCATTTT,CASSELGQPQHF
TRBJ2-7,-,TRBD1,TRBV6-5,TGTGCCAGCAGTTCGAAACCGGGACAGGGGGGACACGAGCAGTACTTC,CASSSKPGQGGHEQYF
TRBJ1-1,-,-,TRBV7-9,TGTGCCAGCAGCTTAAGGCAGGTCCACCCTGAAGCTTTCTTT,CASSLRQVHPEAFF
TRBJ2-3,-,-,TRBV4-1,TGCGCCAGCAGCCTATCGCTTATAAATGGGCGCGAAGAATATTTT,CASSLSLINGREEYF
TRBJ1-2,-,TRBD1,TRBV30,TGTGCCTGGAGTGTAAGGGCGTCAGGGGGCTTTGGCTACACCTTC,CAWSVRASGGFGYTF
TRBJ1-5,-,TRBD1,TRBV19,TGTGCCAGTAGATTGACAGGGATAATAGTACAGCCCCAGCATTTT,CASRLTGIIVQPQHF
TRBJ2-7,-,TRBD2,TRBV11-2,TGTGCCAGCAGCCAGCAACTAGCGGGAGCGTACGAGCAGTACTTC,CASSQQLAGAYEQYF
TRBJ2-7,-,TRBD1,TRBV7-9,TGTGCCAGCAGCTCCGTCCTCGGGACAGCCTCCTACGAGCAGTACTTC,CASSSVLGTASYEQYF
TRBJ2-5,-,-,TRBV11-2,TGTGCCAGCAGCCGCGGCAGGTTGGAGACCCAGTACTTC,CASSRGRLETQYF
TRBJ2-7,-,-,TRBV15,TGTGCCACCAGCAGAGATACGAGGACAGTACGGTGGGGCGAGCAGTACTTC,CATSRDTRTVRWGEQYF
TRBJ1-1,-,TRBD1,TRBV5-1,TGCGCCAGCAGCACGGGGACAGGGGGCTCCTACTTGGCTTTCTTT,CASSTGTGGSYLAFF
TRBJ1-2,-,-,TRBV10-3,TGTGCCATCAGCTCGTTCTATGGCTACACCTTC,CAISSFYGYTF
TRBJ2-1,-,TRBD2,TRBV5-1,TGCGCCAGCAGCTTGGGACTAGCGGGGCTAAGCTCCTACAATGAGCAGTTCTTC,CASSLGLAGLSSYNEQFF
TRBJ2-3,once,-,TRBV19,TGTGCCAGTAGTATCCTAGCAACCAGCACAGATACGCAGTATTTT,CASSILATSTDTQYF
TRBJ1-4,-,-,TRBV7-9,TGTGCCAGCAGCTTCATCTTGGAGGGGACTAATGAAAAACTGTTTTTT,CASSFILEGTNEKLFF
TRBJ1-4,-,-,TRBV28,TGTGCCAGCAGTTTCTCTGGGACCGGGGAAAAACTGTTTTTT,CASSFSGTGEKLFF
TRBJ2-7,-,TRBD1,TRBV12-5,TGTGCTAGTGGTTTGTCGGACAGGGGGACCGAGCAGTACTTC,CASGLSDRGTEQYF
TRBJ2-7,-,TRBD2,TRBV19,TGTGCCAGTAGTATCGAACTAGCGGGAGGGCGCTACGAGCAGTACTTC,CASSIELAGGRYEQYF
TRBJ2-2,-,-,TRBV11-3,TGTGCCAGCAGTCGGTCAGGGAGCACCGGGGAGCTGTTTTTT,CASSRSGSTGELFF
TRBJ2-7,-,TRBD1,TRBV5-8,TGTGCCAGCAGCCGGACGGCAGGGGGCTACGAGCAGTACTTC,CASSRTAGGYEQYF
TRBJ2-2,-,-,TRBV18,TGTGCCAGCTCAACAGGACTAACGAACACCGGGGAGCTGTTTTTT,CASSTGLTNTGELFF
TRBJ2-1,-,TRBD2,TRBV18,TGTGCCAGCTCACCAGCGGGGGGAGCCTCCTACAATGAGCAGTTCTTC,CASSPAGGASYNEQFF
TRBJ1-1,-,-,TRBV5-1,TGCGCCAGCAGCCCGGACCCGGCGGTGAACACTGAAGCTTTCTTT,CASSPDPAVNTEAFF